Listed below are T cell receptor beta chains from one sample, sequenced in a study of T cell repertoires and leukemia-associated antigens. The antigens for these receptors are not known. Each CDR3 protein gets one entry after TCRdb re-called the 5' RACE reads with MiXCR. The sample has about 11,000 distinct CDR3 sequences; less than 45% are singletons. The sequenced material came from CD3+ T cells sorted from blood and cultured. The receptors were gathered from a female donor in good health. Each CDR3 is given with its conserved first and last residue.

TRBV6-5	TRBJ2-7	CASHKEGTSGRFSYEQYF
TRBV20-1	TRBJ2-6	CSASTETGSGANVLTF
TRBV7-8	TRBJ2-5	CASSLLAGGRETQYF
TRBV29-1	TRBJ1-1	CSGVTEAFF
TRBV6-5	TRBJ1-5	CANENGYDQPQHF
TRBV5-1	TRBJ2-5	CASRWGSGETQYF
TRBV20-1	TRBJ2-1	CSARATSGRFNEQFF
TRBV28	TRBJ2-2	CASSFPRLTNTGELFF
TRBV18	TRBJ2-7	CASSPGRDPYEQYF
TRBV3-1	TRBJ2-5	CASSRVLPGGETQYF
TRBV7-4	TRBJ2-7	CASSVGGSGMWGQYF
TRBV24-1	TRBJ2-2	CAASPPNTGELFF
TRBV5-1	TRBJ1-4	CASSPPSGEKLFF
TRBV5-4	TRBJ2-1	CASSLPGTYNEQFF
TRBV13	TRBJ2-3	CASGPYRVYRDTQYF
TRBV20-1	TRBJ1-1	CSAPARRGTEAFF
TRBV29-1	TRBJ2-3	CSVNGLAGVRVTDTQYF
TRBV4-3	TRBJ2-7	CASSQGPRGVTYEQYF
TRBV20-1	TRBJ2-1	CSAPEARAPYNEQFF
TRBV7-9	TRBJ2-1	CAGSLALLLAGSYNEQFF
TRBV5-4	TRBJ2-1	CASALAGGGYNEQFF
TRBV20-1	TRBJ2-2	CSAHPITGTAGELFF
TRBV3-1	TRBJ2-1	CASSQERRTYNEQFF
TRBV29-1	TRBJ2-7	CSVEDHAGGLREQYF
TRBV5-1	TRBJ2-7	CASTDRGRVYEQYF
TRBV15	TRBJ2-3	CATSREGLASDTRYF
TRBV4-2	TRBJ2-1	CAGSLETGAAIIYNEQLF